The 2 T cell receptor beta chains below come from one sample, sequenced in a study of T cells after yellow fever vaccination. TCRdb re-called the 5' RACE reads through MiXCR, storing one row per CDR3 protein. Here the sample spans around 600,000 distinct CDR3 sequences, approximately 13% being singletons. This material consisted of PBMCs, taken on the day of the yellow fever booster vaccination. These receptors all stem from a man under 40 who received the YFV17D yellow fever vaccine.

This clonotype was found a few times. The chain uses TRBV7-9 and TRBJ1-4; tentative D call: TRBD1 (6 bases). Trimming cost V 4 bases and J 1 base, with 10 bases left between them. CDR1 and CDR2 (germline): SEHNR, FQNEAQ (reference sequence). CDR3 size: 15 residues. CDR3 region: CASSSPRGTNEKLFF. The CDR3 region has the DNA TGTGCCAGCAGCTCACCCAGGGGAACTAATGAAAAACTGTTTTTT.

The CDR3 nucleotides are TGTGCCTGGAGTGTACAGGGTACCGCGCAGTACTTC. Its protein is CAWSVQGTAQYF. The rearrangement uses TRBV30 and TRBJ2-7; D is perhaps TRBD1 (6 bases). The V gene's germline CDR1 is GTSNPN and CDR2 SVGIG (reference sequence). V shed 0 bases and J shed 9 bases, with 12 bases lying between them. This CDR3 comprises 12 residues.